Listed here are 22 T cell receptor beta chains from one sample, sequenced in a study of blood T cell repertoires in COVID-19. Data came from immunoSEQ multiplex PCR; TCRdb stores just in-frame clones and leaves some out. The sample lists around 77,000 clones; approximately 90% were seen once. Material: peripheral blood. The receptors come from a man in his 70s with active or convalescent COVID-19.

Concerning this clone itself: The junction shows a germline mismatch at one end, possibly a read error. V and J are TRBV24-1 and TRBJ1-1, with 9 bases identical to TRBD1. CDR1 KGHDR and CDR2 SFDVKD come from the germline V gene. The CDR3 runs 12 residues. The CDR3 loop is CATSPGQGRWVF. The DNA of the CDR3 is TGTGCCACCAGTCCGGGACAGGGTCGGTGGGTTTTT.

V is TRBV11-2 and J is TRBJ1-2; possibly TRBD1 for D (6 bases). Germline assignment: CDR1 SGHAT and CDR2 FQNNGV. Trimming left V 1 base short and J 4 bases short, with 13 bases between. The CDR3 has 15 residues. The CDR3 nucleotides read TGTGCCAGCAGCTTAGCTAGCGGACAGTCCTATGGCTACACCTTC. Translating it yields CASSLASGQSYGYTF.

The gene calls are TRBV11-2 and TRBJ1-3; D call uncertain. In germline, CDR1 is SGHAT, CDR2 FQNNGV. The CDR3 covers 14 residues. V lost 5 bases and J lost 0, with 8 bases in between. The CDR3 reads CASSLEPSGNTIYF. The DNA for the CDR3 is TGTGCCAGCAGCCTTGAGCCCTCTGGAAACACCATATATTTT.

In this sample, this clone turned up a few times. CDR3: CASKTTGSYSTDTQYF. In nucleotides, the CDR3 is TGTGCCAGCAAGACGACCGGGAGTTATAGCACAGATACGCAGTATTTT. The gene calls are TRBV5-4 and TRBJ2-3, with D possibly TRBD2 on 6 matching bases. There are 16 residues in the CDR3. V was shortened by 6 bases and J by 0 bases, with 17 bases between the two germline ends. Germline V gene lookup returns CDR1 SGHNT and CDR2 YYREEE (reference sequence).

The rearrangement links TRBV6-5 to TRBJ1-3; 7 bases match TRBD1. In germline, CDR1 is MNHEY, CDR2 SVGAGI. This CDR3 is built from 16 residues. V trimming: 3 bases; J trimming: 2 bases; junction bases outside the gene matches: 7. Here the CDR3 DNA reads TGTGCCAGCAGTTATGATCTCCAGGGGGCTGGAAACACCATATATTTT. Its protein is CASSYDLQGAGNTIYF.

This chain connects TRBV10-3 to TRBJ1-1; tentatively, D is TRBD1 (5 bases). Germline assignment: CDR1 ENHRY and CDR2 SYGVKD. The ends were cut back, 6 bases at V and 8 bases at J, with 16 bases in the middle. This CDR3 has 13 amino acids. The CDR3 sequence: CAIRGGGDYEAFF. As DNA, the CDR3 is TGTGCCATCAGGGGGGGAGGGGACTACGAAGCTTTCTTT.

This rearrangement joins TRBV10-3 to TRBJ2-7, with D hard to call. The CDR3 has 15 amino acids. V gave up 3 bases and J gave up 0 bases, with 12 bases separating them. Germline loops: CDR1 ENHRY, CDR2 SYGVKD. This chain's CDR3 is CAISDSGIYSYEQYF. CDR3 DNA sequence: TGTGCCATCAGTGATTCAGGAATATACTCCTACGAGCAGTACTTC.

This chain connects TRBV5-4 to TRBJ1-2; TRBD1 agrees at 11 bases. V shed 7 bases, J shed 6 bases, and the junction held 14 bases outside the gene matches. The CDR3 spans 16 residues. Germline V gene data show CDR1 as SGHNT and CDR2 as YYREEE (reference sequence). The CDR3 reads CASYQTGTGGLDGYTF. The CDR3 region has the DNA TGTGCCAGCTACCAGACCGGGACAGGGGGTTTAGATGGCTACACCTTC.

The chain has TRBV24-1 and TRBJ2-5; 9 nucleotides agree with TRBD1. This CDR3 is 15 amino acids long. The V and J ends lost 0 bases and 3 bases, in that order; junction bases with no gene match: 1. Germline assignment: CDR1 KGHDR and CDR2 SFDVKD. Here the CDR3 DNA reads TGTGCCACCAGTGATTTGGGACAGGGGAAAGAGACCCAGTACTTC. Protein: CATSDLGQGKETQYF.

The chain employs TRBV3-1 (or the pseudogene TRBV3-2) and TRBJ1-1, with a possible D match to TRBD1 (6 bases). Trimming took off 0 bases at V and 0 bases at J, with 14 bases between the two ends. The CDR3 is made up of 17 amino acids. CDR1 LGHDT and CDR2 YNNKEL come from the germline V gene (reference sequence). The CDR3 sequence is CASSQESWGQMNTEAFF. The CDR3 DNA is TGTGCCAGCAGCCAAGAGTCGTGGGGGCAGATGAACACTGAAGCTTTCTTT.

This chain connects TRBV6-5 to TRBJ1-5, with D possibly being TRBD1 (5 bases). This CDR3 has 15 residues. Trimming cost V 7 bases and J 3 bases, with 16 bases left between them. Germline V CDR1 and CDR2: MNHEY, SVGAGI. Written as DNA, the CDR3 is TGTGCCAGCATGTTCAGGACACCAAACAATCAGCCCCAGCATTTT. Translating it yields CASMFRTPNNQPQHF.

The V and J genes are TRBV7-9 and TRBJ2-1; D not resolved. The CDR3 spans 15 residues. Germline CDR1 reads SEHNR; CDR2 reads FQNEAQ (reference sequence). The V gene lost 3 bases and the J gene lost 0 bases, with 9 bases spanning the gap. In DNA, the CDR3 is TGTGCCAGCAGCTTTCGCACTTACTCCTACAATGAGCAGTTCTTC. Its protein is CASSFRTYSYNEQFF.

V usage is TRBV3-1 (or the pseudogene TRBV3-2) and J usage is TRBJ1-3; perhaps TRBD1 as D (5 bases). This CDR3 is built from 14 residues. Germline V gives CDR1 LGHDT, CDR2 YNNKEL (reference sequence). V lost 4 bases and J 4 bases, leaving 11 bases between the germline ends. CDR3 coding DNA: TGTGCCAGCAGCCGACAGTCTCCGGGAAACACCATATATTTT. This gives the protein CASSRQSPGNTIYF.

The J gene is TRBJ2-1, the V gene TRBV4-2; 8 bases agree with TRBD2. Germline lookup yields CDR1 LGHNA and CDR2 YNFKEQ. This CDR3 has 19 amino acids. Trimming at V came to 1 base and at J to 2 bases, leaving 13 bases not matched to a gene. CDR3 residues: CASSQGGMSGSGTYNEQFF. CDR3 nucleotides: TGTGCCAGCAGCCAAGGTGGAATGAGCGGGAGTGGGACCTACAATGAGCAGTTCTTC.

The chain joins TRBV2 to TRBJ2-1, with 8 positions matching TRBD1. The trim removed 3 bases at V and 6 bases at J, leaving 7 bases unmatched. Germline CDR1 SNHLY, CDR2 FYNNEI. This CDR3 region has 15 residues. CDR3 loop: CASSDRTGFFNEQFF. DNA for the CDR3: TGTGCCAGCAGTGATAGGACAGGGTTTTTCAATGAGCAGTTCTTC. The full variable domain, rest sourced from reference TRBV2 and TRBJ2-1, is EPEVTQTPSHQVTQMGQEVILRCVPISNHLYFYWYRQILGQKVEFLVSFYNNEISEKSEIFDDQFSVERPDGSNFTLKIRSTKLEDSAMYFCASSDRTGFFNEQFFGPGTRLTVL.

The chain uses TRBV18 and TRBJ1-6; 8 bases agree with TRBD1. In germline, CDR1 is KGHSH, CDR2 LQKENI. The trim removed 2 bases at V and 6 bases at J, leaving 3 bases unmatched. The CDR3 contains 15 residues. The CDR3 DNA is TGTGCCAGCTCACCAGAGACAGGGGTTAATTCACCCCTCCACTTT. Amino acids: CASSPETGVNSPLHF.

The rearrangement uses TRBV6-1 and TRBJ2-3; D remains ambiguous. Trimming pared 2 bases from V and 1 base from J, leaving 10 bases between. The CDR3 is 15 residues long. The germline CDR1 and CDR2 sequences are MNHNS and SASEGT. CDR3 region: CASSEPGLGTDTQYF. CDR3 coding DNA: TGTGCCAGCAGTGAACCAGGCTTGGGCACAGATACGCAGTATTTT.

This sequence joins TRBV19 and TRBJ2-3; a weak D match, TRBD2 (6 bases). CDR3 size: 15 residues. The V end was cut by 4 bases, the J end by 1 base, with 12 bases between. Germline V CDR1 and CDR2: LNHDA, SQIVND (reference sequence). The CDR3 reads CASSTREWGTDTQYF. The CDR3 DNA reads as TGTGCCAGTAGTACTCGGGAGTGGGGCACAGATACGCAGTATTTT. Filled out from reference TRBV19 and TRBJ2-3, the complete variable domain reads DGGITQSPKYLFRKEGQNVTLSCEQNLNHDAMYWYRQDPGQGLRLIYYSQIVNDFQKGDIAEGYSVSREKKESFPLTVTSAQKNPTAFYLCASSTREWGTDTQYFGPGTRLTVL.

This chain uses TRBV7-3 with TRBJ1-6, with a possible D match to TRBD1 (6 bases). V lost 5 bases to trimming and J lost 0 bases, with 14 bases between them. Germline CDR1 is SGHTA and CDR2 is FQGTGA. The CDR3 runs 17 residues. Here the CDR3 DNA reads TGTGCCAGCAGCACCAGACAGGTGAGCTCCTATAATTCACCCCTCCACTTT. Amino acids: CASSTRQVSSYNSPLHF. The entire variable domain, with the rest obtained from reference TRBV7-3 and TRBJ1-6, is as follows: GAGVSQTPSNKVTEKGKYVELRCDPISGHTALYWYRQSLGQGPEFLIYFQGTGAADDSGLPNDRFFAVRPEGSVSTLKIQRTERGDSAVYLCASSTRQVSSYNSPLHFGNGTRLTVT.

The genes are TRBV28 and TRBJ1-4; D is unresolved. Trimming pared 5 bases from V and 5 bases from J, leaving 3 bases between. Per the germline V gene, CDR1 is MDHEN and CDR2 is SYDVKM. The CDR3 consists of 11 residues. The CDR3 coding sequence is TGTGCCAGCAGTCAAAATGAAAAACTGTTTTTT. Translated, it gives CASSQNEKLFF.

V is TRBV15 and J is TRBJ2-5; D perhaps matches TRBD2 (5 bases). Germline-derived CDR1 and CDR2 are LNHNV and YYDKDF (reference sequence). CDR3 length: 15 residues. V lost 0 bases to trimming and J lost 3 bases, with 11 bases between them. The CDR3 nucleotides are TGTGCCACCAGCAGAGATATCGCGCGGGAAGAGACCCAGTACTTC. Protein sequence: CATSRDIAREETQYF. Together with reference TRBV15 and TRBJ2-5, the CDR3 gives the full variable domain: DAMVIQNPRYQVTQFGKPVTLSCSQTLNHNVMYWYQQKSSQAPKLLFHYYDKDFNNEADTPDNFQSRRPNTSFCFLDIRSPGLGDTAMYLCATSRDIAREETQYFGPGTRLLVL.

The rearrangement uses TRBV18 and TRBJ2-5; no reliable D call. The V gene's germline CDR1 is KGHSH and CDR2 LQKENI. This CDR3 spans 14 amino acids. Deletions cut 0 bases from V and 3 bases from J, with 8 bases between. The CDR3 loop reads CASSPPGRKETQYF. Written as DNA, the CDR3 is TGTGCCAGCTCACCACCGGGCAGGAAAGAGACCCAGTACTTC.